Below, 17 T cell receptor beta chains from the same sample are listed, as sequenced in a study of T cells after yellow fever vaccination (dated by TCRdb to between 2018 and 2020). Read against the paper, the sample's treatment or condition label means: live attenuated yellow fever vaccine strain. Library preparation employed 5' RACE. Data came from an Illumina HiSeq 2500. The public reads were reprocessed in TCRdb via fastp at Q25 and MiXCR, keeping in-frame beta chains. Each entry is one CDR3 protein sequence, shown with its most common DNA and genes. The sample includes fewer than 450,000 distinct CDR3 sequences, with 8.1% observed a single time. The top ten constitute 15% to 20% of the sample. The source material was PBMCs, sampled more than 40 days after the first yellow fever vaccination. Source of these receptors: a man aged 18-30 years who received the YFV17D yellow fever vaccine.

The rearrangement uses TRBV6-5 and TRBJ2-1; 12 nucleotides match TRBD2. CDR1 is MNHEY and CDR2 is SVGAGI in the germline V gene. This CDR3 contains 16 residues. Trimming removed 6 bases from V and 4 bases from J; junction bases left unmatched: 7. The CDR3 region has the DNA TGTGCCAGCAGGGCCGCTACTAGCGGGAGGTACAATGAGCAGTTCTTC. It codes for CASRAATSGRYNEQFF.

The chain uses TRBV20-1 and TRBJ2-5, with 11 bases aligning to TRBD2. Germline V CDR1 and CDR2: DFQATT, SNEGSKA (reference sequence). This CDR3 region has 16 residues. V dropped 0 bases and J dropped 4; count of bases not matched to a gene: 7. DNA for the CDR3: TGCAGTGCTAGAGATCCTAGCGGGGGGAGGGTAGAGACCCAGTACTTC. Protein product: CSARDPSGGRVETQYF.

This clonotype was counted ten times or more. CDR3 region: CASSLSPGEMDEQYF. The CDR3 nucleotides read TGTGCCAGCAGCTTATCCCCCGGGGAGATGGACGAGCAGTACTTC. V is TRBV5-5 and J is TRBJ2-7; D might be TRBD2 (5 bases). The V gene lost 2 bases and the J gene lost 5 bases, with 17 bases spanning the gap. CDR3 length: 15 amino acids. Germline V gives CDR1 SGHKS, CDR2 YYEKEE (reference sequence). The whole variable domain, filled in from reference TRBV5-5 and TRBJ2-7, reads DAGVTQSPTHLIKTRGQQVTLRCSPISGHKSVSWYQQVLGQGPQFIFQYYEKEERGRGNFPDRFSARQFPNYSSELNVNALLLGDSALYLCASSLSPGEMDEQYFGPGTRLTVT.

This clonotype came up many times. This chain connects TRBV6-2 or TRBV6-3 to TRBJ2-7; 7 positions agree with TRBD2. V gave up 5 bases and J gave up 2 bases; unmatched junction bases: 15. This CDR3 contains 17 residues. Germline CDR1 is MNHEY and CDR2 is SVGEGT. The CDR3 sequence: CASSTPLGRANTYEQYF. Here the CDR3 DNA reads TGTGCCAGCAGTACGCCACTGGGGAGGGCCAACACCTACGAGCAGTACTTC.

The CDR3 reads CASSYREAWENEQFF. DNA of the CDR3: TGTGCCAGCAGCTACCGGGAAGCCTGGGAAAATGAGCAGTTCTTC. The chain combines TRBV7-2 with TRBJ2-1, with a weak D call TRBD2 (5 bases). Germline loops: CDR1 SGHTA, CDR2 FQGNSA. Trimming removed 4 bases at V and 7 bases at J, with 17 bases between. The CDR3 is 15 residues long.

Only a few counts were recorded for this clonotype. This chain links TRBV20-1 with TRBJ1-6; 8 bases map to TRBD1. CDR1 is DFQATT, CDR2 SNEGSKA, per germline (reference sequence). V trimming: 2 bases; J trimming: 7 bases; junction bases outside the gene matches: 7. This CDR3 region has 15 residues. CDR3 sequence reads: CSARPTTGENSPLHF. For the CDR3, the DNA is TGCAGTGCTAGACCCACGACAGGGGAGAATTCACCCCTCCACTTT.

The chain recombines TRBV12-3 or TRBV12-4 with TRBJ2-2; D tentatively reads TRBD1 or TRBD2 (6 bases each). CDR3 length: 18 amino acids. The germline V and J ends were trimmed by 0 bases and 1 base, with 15 bases remaining between them. The chain's CDR3 is CASSLALTGARNTGELFF. For the CDR3, the DNA is TGTGCCAGCAGTTTAGCGCTTACGGGGGCCAGGAACACCGGGGAGCTGTTTTTT.

This clonotype has only a few counts. The chain is built from TRBV14 and TRBJ1-1; D might be TRBD1 (6 bases). Between the trimmed V and J ends, which lost 1 base and 4 bases, there was a span of 13 bases. In germline, CDR1 is SGHDN, CDR2 FVKESK. The CDR3 consists of 15 residues. As DNA, the CDR3 is TGTGCCAGCAGCCAAGTTGGGGGGGCGCCCACTGAAGCTTTCTTT. Protein product: CASSQVGGAPTEAFF.

In its sample, this clonotype was seen a few times. This rearrangement joins TRBV23-1 to TRBJ1-4; D is undetermined. TRBV23-1 is designated an ORF whose function remains uncertain. This CDR3 is 14 amino acids long. Between the trimmed V and J ends, which lost 6 bases and 5 bases, there was a span of 13 bases. Here the CDR3 DNA reads TGCGCCAGCAGAACCGCAGGCAGAAATGAAAAACTGTTTTTT. This sequence encodes CASRTAGRNEKLFF.

V and J are TRBV20-1 and TRBJ1-4; D gene ambiguous. The germline CDR1 and CDR2 sequences are DFQATT and SNEGSKA (reference sequence). V lost 6 bases, J lost 0 bases, and 11 bases lay in between. The CDR3 extends over 14 amino acids. This CDR3 reads CSAPVPATNEKLFF. The CDR3 DNA follows: TGCAGTGCGCCAGTTCCTGCAACTAATGAAAAACTGTTTTTT.

J is TRBJ2-1 and V is TRBV15, with TRBD1 matching 12 bases. Germline CDR1 is LNHNV and CDR2 is YYDKDF (reference sequence). The CDR3 spans 17 residues. J gave up 1 base and V 3 bases, and 4 bases lay outside the gene matches. As DNA, the CDR3 is TGTGCCACCAGCAGGGGACAGGGGGCCCTTTCCTACAATGAGCAGTTCTTC. Its translation: CATSRGQGALSYNEQFF.

J is TRBJ1-2 and V is TRBV5-1, with D uncertain. The CDR3 length is 15 residues. Per the germline V gene, CDR1 is SGHRS and CDR2 is YFSETQ. Trimming removed 4 bases at V and 2 bases at J, with 15 bases between. The CDR3 DNA is TGCGCCAGCAGCCGCCCGGTCAAGGGCAACTATGGCTACACCTTC. Its translation is CASSRPVKGNYGYTF.

This clonotype was seen at least ten times. This chain links TRBV18 with TRBJ2-5; TRBD2 matches 9 bases. CDR1 KGHSH and CDR2 LQKENI come from the germline V gene. V was clipped by 3 bases and J by 3 bases; unmatched bases: 2. This CDR3 spans 14 amino acids. The CDR3 sequence: CASSPIAGEETQYF. The CDR3 nucleotides are TGTGCCAGCTCACCGATAGCGGGGGAAGAGACCCAGTACTTC.

At least ten counts were recorded for this clonotype. This rearrangement joins TRBV20-1 to TRBJ1-2; 7 nucleotides match TRBD1. CDR1 is DFQATT, CDR2 SNEGSKA, per germline (reference sequence). The CDR3 covers 14 residues. Trimming removed 6 bases from V and 4 bases from J; junction bases left unmatched: 11. In DNA form, the CDR3 reads TGCAGTGCGGACAGGCCGGATAATGGCTATGGCTACACCTTC. Amino acid sequence: CSADRPDNGYGYTF.

The CDR3 DNA is TGCGCCAGCAGCCAGTCGACAGGCGCTCCCCCAGCTAACTATGGCTACACCTTC. Translation: CASSQSTGAPPANYGYTF. V gene TRBV4-3 combines with J gene TRBJ1-2, with D maybe TRBD1 (6 bases). This CDR3 region has 18 residues. Germline V gene sequence: CDR1 LGHNA, CDR2 YSLEER. Trimming took 3 bases from V and 0 from J, leaving 20 bases between them.

This clonotype was picked up a small number of times. The rearrangement joins TRBV3-1 to TRBJ1-5, with D hard to call. CDR1 and CDR2 from the germline V gene are LGHDT and YNNKEL (reference sequence). This CDR3 comprises 13 residues. V was trimmed by 0 bases and J by 5 bases, leaving 5 bases between them. CDR3 region: CASSQEGDQPQHF. The CDR3 nucleotides read TGTGCCAGCAGCCAAGAAGGAGATCAGCCCCAGCATTTT.

The J gene is TRBJ2-2, the V gene TRBV18; TRBD1 aligns across 10 bases. J lost 3 bases, V lost 0 bases, and 4 bases had no gene match. Germline CDR1 reads KGHSH; CDR2 reads LQKENI. The CDR3 has 17 residues. CDR3 nucleotides: TGTGCCAGCTCACCACCGGGACAGGGGTCGGACACCGGGGAGCTGTTTTTT. Translation gives CASSPPGQGSDTGELFF.